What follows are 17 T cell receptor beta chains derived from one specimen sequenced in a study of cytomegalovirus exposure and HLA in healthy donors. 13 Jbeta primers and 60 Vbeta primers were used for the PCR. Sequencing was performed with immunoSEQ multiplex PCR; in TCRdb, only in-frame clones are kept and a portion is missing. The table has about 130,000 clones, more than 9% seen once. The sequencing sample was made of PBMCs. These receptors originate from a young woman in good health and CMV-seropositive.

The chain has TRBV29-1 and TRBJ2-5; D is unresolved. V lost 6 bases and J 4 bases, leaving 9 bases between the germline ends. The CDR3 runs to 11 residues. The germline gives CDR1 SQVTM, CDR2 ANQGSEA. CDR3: CSVRPGETQYF. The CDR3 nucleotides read TGCAGCGTCCGCCCGGGAGAGACCCAGTACTTC.

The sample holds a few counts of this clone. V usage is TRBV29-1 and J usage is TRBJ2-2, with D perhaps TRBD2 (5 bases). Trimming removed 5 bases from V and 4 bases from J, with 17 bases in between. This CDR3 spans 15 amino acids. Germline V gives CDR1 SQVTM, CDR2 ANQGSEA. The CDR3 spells CSVQGNVGATGELFF. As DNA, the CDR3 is TGCAGCGTTCAAGGAAATGTGGGAGCCACCGGGGAGCTGTTTTTT.

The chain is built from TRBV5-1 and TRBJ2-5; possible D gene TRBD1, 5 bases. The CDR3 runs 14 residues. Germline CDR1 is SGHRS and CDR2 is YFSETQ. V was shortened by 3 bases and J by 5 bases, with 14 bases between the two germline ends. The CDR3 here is CASSSQGSEETQYF. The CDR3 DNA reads TGCGCCAGCAGCTCGCAGGGATCCGAGGAGACCCAGTACTTC.

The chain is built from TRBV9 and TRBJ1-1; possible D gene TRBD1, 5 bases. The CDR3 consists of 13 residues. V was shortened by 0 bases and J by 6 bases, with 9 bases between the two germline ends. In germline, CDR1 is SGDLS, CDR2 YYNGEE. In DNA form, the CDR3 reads TGTGCCAGCAGCGTAGCTTACAGGTCTGAAGCTTTCTTT. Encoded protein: CASSVAYRSEAFF.

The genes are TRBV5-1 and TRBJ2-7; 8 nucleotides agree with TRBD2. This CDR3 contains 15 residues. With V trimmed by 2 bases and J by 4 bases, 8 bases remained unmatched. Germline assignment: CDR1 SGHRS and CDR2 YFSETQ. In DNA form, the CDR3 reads TGCGCCAGCAGCTTACTTAGCGGGAATGAATACGAGCAGTACTTC. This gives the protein CASSLLSGNEYEQYF. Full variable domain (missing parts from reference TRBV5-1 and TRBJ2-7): KAGVTQTPRYLIKTRGQQVTLSCSPISGHRSVSWYQQTPGQGLQFLFEYFSETQRNKGNFPGRFSGRQFSNSRSEMNVSTLELGDSALYLCASSLLSGNEYEQYFGPGTRLTVT.

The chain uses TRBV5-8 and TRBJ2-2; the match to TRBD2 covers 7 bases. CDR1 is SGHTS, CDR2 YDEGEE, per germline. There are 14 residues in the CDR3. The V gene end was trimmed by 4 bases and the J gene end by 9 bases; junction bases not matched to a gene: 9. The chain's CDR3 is CASSISSGPRELFF. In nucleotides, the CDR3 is TGTGCCAGCAGCATATCTAGCGGACCGCGGGAGCTGTTTTTT.

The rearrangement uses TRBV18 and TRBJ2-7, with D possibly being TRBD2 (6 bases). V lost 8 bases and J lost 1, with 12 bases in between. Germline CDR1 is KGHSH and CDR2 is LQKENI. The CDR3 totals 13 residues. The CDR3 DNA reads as TGTGCCAGCGCTAGTGGGGGGTCCTACGAGCAGTACTTC. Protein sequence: CASASGGSYEQYF.

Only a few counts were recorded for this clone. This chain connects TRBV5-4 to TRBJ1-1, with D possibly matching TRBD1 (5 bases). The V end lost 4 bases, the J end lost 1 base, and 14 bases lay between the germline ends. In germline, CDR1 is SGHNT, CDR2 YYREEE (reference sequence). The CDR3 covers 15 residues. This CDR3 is CASSPVGGGNTEAFF. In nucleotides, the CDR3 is TGTGCCAGCAGCCCGGTTGGCGGGGGGAACACTGAAGCTTTCTTT.

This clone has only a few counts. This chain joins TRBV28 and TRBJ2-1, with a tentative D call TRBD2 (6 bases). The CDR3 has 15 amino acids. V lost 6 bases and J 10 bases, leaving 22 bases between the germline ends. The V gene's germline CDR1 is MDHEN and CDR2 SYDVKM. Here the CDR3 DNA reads TGTGCCAGCAGCATGGGACTCCTCCTAGGGCACGAGCAGTTCTTC. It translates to CASSMGLLLGHEQFF.

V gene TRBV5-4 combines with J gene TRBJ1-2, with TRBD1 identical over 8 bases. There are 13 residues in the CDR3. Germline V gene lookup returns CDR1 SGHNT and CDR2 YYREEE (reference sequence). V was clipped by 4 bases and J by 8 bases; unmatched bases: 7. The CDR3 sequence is CASSPQGVKGYTF. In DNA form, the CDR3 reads TGTGCCAGCAGCCCACAGGGGGTGAAAGGCTACACCTTC.

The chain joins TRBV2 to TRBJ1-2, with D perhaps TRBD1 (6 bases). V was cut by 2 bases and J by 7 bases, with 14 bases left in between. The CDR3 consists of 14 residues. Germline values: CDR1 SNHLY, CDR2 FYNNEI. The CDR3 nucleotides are TGTGCCAGCAGTGAAAATGGCCGGGGGGCTGGCTACACCTTC. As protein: CASSENGRGAGYTF.

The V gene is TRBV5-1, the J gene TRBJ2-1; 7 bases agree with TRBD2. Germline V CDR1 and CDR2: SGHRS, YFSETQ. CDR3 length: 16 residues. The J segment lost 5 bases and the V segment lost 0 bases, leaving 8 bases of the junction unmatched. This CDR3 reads CASSLVPSGNNNEQFF. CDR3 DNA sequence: TGCGCCAGCAGCTTGGTGCCCAGCGGGAATAACAATGAGCAGTTCTTC.

Here the CDR3 DNA reads TGTGCCAGCAGCGTAGGTGCGACAGGGTATTCGGACACTGAAGCTTTCTTT. The encoded protein is CASSVGATGYSDTEAFF. This chain uses TRBV9 with TRBJ1-1, with TRBD1 matching 7 bases. The junction had 11 bases not matched to a gene; V was cut back by 0 bases and J by 3 bases. This CDR3 spans 17 amino acids. The germline gives CDR1 SGDLS, CDR2 YYNGEE.

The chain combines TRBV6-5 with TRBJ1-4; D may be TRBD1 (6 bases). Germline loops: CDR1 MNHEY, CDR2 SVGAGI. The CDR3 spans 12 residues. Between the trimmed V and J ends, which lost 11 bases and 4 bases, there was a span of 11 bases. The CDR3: CASGAINEKLFF. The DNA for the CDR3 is TGTGCCTCAGGGGCAATTAATGAAAAACTGTTTTTT.

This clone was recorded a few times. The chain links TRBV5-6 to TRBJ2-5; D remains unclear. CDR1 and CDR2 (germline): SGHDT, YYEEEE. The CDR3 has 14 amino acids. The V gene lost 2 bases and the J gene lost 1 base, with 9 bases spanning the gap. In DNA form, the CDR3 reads TGTGCCAGCAGCTTAAGAGCCCTCCAAGAGACCCAGTACTTC. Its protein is CASSLRALQETQYF.

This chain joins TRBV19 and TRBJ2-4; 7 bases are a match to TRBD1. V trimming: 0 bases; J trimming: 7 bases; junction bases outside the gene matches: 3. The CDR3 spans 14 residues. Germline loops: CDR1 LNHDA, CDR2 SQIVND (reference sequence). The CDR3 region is CASSIDGTANIQYF. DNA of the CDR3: TGTGCCAGTAGTATAGATGGGACAGCCAACATTCAGTACTTC.

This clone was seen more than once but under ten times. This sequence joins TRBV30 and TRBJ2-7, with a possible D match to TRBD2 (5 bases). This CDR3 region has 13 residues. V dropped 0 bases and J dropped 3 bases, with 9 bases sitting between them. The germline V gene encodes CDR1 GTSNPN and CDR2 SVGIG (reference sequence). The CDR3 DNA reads TGTGCCTGGAGTGTAGGACTGGTCTACGAGCAGTACTTC. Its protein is CAWSVGLVYEQYF.